The 8 T cell receptor beta chains presented below share a single source sample, sequenced in a study of tissue T cells after allogeneic stem cell transplantation. Clones were sequenced by immunoSEQ multiplex PCR, and TCRdb holds only the in-frame ones, with some missing. The data contain tens of thousands of clones, roughly 92% of them singletons. The material was blood, obtained before transplantation. Receptors originate from a woman aged 40-69 years who later had graft-versus-host disease after an allogeneic stem cell transplant.

The V call is TRBV12-5, the J call TRBJ2-7; D remains unclear. The V end lost 6 bases, the J end lost 4 bases, and 7 bases lay between the germline ends. The CDR3 length is 11 residues. Germline CDR1 and CDR2: LGHNT and FRNRAP. The CDR3 reads CASGARYEQYF. CDR3 nucleotides: TGTGCTAGTGGAGCCCGATACGAGCAGTACTTC.

The V and J genes are TRBV5-8 and TRBJ1-2; 10 nucleotides line up with TRBD1. Trimming cost V 5 bases and J 6 bases; bases outside gene matches: 4. The CDR3 loop spans 13 amino acids. CDR1 and CDR2 from the germline V gene are SGHTS and YDEGEE. This CDR3 reads CASRRQGAHGYTF. The CDR3, as DNA: TGTGCCAGCAGAAGACAGGGGGCGCATGGCTACACCTTC.

This clone has just one count. The rearrangement joins TRBV28 to TRBJ2-7; 7 bases fit TRBD2. Looked up from germline, CDR1 is MDHEN and CDR2 is SYDVKM. Trimming cost V 5 bases and J 6 bases; bases outside gene matches: 10. The CDR3 sequence is 14 residues long. The CDR3 loop reads CASSPWGGLGEQYF. Written as DNA, the CDR3 is TGTGCCAGCAGTCCTTGGGGGGGTTTGGGCGAGCAGTACTTC.

DNA of the CDR3: TGTGCCAGCAGTTATGGAGACAGGGGGCCCTACGAGCAGTACTTC. Translation gives CASSYGDRGPYEQYF. The V and J genes are TRBV6-2 or TRBV6-3 and TRBJ2-7; 10 bases align to TRBD1. V gave up 3 bases and J gave up 2 bases; unmatched junction bases: 4. The CDR3 has 15 residues. Germline CDR1 reads MNHEY; CDR2 reads SVGEGT.

This chain links TRBV5-1 with TRBJ2-7; 8 bases are a match to TRBD1. The CDR3 is 17 residues long. From germline, CDR1 is SGHRS and CDR2 YFSETQ. Trimming took 0 bases from V and 5 from J; bases not matched to a gene: 13. CDR3 in amino acids: CASSLGSSRWTGNEQYF. CDR3 DNA sequence: TGCGCCAGCAGCTTGGGATCTTCGCGTTGGACAGGGAACGAGCAGTACTTC.

The chain has TRBV7-9 and TRBJ2-7; D not certain. V shed 5 bases and J shed 0 bases, with 14 bases lying between them. Germline V gene lookup returns CDR1 SEHNR and CDR2 FQNEAQ (reference sequence). The CDR3 runs to 15 residues. CDR3 DNA: TGTGCCAGCAGCCCCGCGAGTGCCCTCTCCTACGAGCAGTACTTC. This encodes CASSPASALSYEQYF.

The chain joins TRBV7-9 to TRBJ2-7; 7 nucleotides agree with TRBD2. Germline V gene sequence: CDR1 SEHNR, CDR2 FQNEAQ (reference sequence). The CDR3 has 14 residues. V dropped 4 bases and J dropped 3; count of bases not matched to a gene: 6. The DNA of the CDR3 is TGTGCCAGCAGCTGGGCGGGAGAGGACTACGAGCAGTACTTC. Translated: CASSWAGEDYEQYF.

This rearrangement joins TRBV6-5 to TRBJ2-1; weak D call: TRBD1 (6 bases). The V end lost 0 bases, the J end lost 10 bases, and 10 bases lay between the germline ends. This CDR3 spans 13 amino acids. Germline values: CDR1 MNHEY, CDR2 SVGAGI. The CDR3 region is CASSYSGDREQFF. The CDR3 region has the DNA TGTGCCAGCAGTTACTCCGGAGACAGGGAGCAGTTCTTC.